A selection of T cell receptor beta chains follows, all from one sample in a study of T cell responses to AZD1222 COVID-19 vaccine. The protocol was immunoSEQ multiplex PCR, while the TCRdb copy is restricted to in-frame clones and leaves out a portion. The table includes 250,000 to 300,000 clones, approximately 94% detected once. The sequencing used peripheral blood, collected 28 days after the second AZD1222 dose. The origin of the receptors is an adult who received the AZD1222 COVID-19 vaccine. Both conserved end residues are part of each CDR3. A D gene is named only where the DNA matches it firmly. Not every row has a clone size; where given, it reads once, few, many or a size class.

cdr3_nt cdr3_aa cdr3_length v_call d_call j_call clone_size
TGTGCCATCAGTGAGGACAGGTCCTACAATGAGCAGTTCTTC CAISEDRSYNEQFF 14 TRBV10-3 . TRBJ2-1 .
TGTGCCAGCAGTTCGGCCTATTTGGGCAATCAGCCCCAGCATTTT CASSSAYLGNQPQHF 15 TRBV28 . TRBJ1-5 .
TGTGCCAGTATACAGGGGGGATACACCGGGGAGCTGTTTTTT CASIQGGYTGELFF 14 TRBV19 TRBD1 TRBJ2-2 .
TGTGCCAGCAAATGGGACCCCAGCTTTTGGGAGCTGTTTTTT CASKWDPSFWELFF 14 TRBV7-8 . TRBJ2-2 .
TGTGCCAGCAGTCCGGCGACTGAAGCTTTCTTT CASSPATEAFF 11 TRBV28 . TRBJ1-1 few
TGTGCCAGCAGGGCCGGGACAGGGGGCCTGAGCTCCTACAATGAGCAGTTCTTC CASRAGTGGLSSYNEQFF 18 TRBV28 TRBD1 TRBJ2-1 .
TGTGCCAGCAGCCAATTTAGACTAGCGGGTTCCCGGCTGGATGAGCAGTTCTTC CASSQFRLAGSRLDEQFF 18 TRBV14 TRBD2 TRBJ2-1 .
TGTGCCAGCAGTTACCGGGGAATTAATCAGCCCCAGCATTTT CASSYRGINQPQHF 14 TRBV13 . TRBJ1-5 .
TGTGCCAGCAGTTTATGGGGTTCTCCGGCCTACGAGCAGTACTTC CASSLWGSPAYEQYF 15 TRBV28 . TRBJ2-7 few
TGTGCCAGCAGCCATCGGGCAGGGGAAGCCAAAAACATTCAGTACTTC CASSHRAGEAKNIQYF 16 TRBV11-2 . TRBJ2-4 once
TGCGCCAGCAGCTTGAGAAGGGGGAACACCGGGGAGCTGTTTTTT CASSLRRGNTGELFF 15 TRBV5-1 . TRBJ2-2 .
TGTGCCAGCAGCTCGGAGGGAGATCAGCCCCAGCATTTT CASSSEGDQPQHF 13 TRBV7-2 . TRBJ1-5 .
TGTGCCAGCAGTTGGGCTAGCGCAACCTACAATGAGCAGTTCTTC CASSWASATYNEQFF 15 TRBV6-5 . TRBJ2-1 .
TGCAGCGTTGAGTTGGTGGACAGGATCCAAGAGACCCAGTACTTC CSVELVDRIQETQYF 15 TRBV29-1 TRBD1 TRBJ2-5 .
TGTGCCAGCAGCCAAGGGACAGGGGTAAATTCACCCCTCCACTTT CASSQGTGVNSPLHF 15 TRBV3-1/TRBV3-2 TRBD1 TRBJ1-6 .
TGTGCCAGCAGCACTGTAGGAGGCCAGTATTTT CASSTVGGQYF 11 TRBV25-1 . TRBJ2-3 .
TGTGCCAGCAGCTTAACTACTAGCGGAACCACCGGGGAGCTGTTTTTT CASSLTTSGTTGELFF 16 TRBV7-3 TRBD2 TRBJ2-2 .
TGCGCCAGCACCCCAGGGGCAGTCAATTCACCCCTCCACTTT CASTPGAVNSPLHF 14 TRBV4-1 . TRBJ1-6 .
TGTGCCAGCAGCCCGGGAGTCCAAGAGACCCAGTACTTC CASSPGVQETQYF 13 TRBV11-3 . TRBJ2-5 .
TGTGCCAGCAGTTCGCTGGGAGAAAAACTGTTTTTT CASSSLGEKLFF 12 TRBV3-1/TRBV3-2 . TRBJ1-4 .